This passage covers 20 T cell receptor beta chains from one sample sequenced in a study of blood T cell repertoires in COVID-19. The protocol was immunoSEQ multiplex PCR, while the TCRdb copy is restricted to in-frame clones and leaves out a portion. In the table there are approximately 230,000 clones, around 86% of which are singletons. The sequenced material came from PBMCs or T cells enriched from blood (not recorded which). These receptors were taken from a man between 18 and 35 years old who had recovered from COVID-19.

V is TRBV4-2 and J is TRBJ1-6; D uncertain. From germline, CDR1 is LGHNA and CDR2 YNFKEQ. V was pared by 0 bases and J by 9 bases, with 12 bases between. This CDR3 is built from 15 residues. As DNA, the CDR3 is TGTGCCAGCAGCCAAGACAGGCACCGGGGTTCACCCCTCCACTTT. Protein product: CASSQDRHRGSPLHF.

The chain combines TRBV7-9 with TRBJ1-4; possibly TRBD1 for D (6 bases). V was shortened by 10 bases and J by 6 bases, with 21 bases between the two germline ends. The V gene's germline CDR1 is SEHNR and CDR2 FQNEAQ (reference sequence). The CDR3 contains 15 residues. In DNA form, the CDR3 reads TGTGCCACCACTTCGTCCCAGGGGCCTCATGAAAAACTGTTTTTT. It translates to CATTSSQGPHEKLFF. The full variable domain, in which reference TRBV7-9 and TRBJ1-4 provide the parts outside the CDR3, is DTGVSQNPRHKITKRGQNVTFRCDPISEHNRLYWYRQTLGQGPEFLTYFQNEAQLEKSRLLSDRFSAERPKGSFSTLEIQRTEQGDSAMYLCATTSSQGPHEKLFFGSGTQLSVL.

The chain carries TRBV7-9 and TRBJ1-2; D unclear. The CDR3 covers 12 residues. The V gene lost 5 bases and the J gene lost 4 bases, with 8 bases spanning the gap. Germline CDR1 reads SEHNR; CDR2 reads FQNEAQ (reference sequence). CDR3 nucleotides: TGTGCCAGCAGCCCCGCCGGCTATGGCTACACCTTC. The encoded protein is CASSPAGYGYTF.

The chain is built from TRBV10-2 and TRBJ1-5; D gene ambiguous. CDR1 is WSHSY and CDR2 is SAAADI in the germline V gene. The CDR3 runs to 13 residues. V was clipped by 3 bases and J by 11 bases, with 14 bases between them. DNA for the CDR3: TGCGCCAGCAGTGACGCCCCTTCTAGAGCCCAGCATTTT. Its translation is CASSDAPSRAQHF.

DNA for the CDR3: TGTGCCAGTAGTAGAACTGCGGGAGGTGGAAACACCATATATTTT. Residues: CASSRTAGGGNTIYF. The chain has TRBV19 and TRBJ1-3; D call uncertain. V gave up 4 bases and J gave up 3 bases, with 13 bases separating them. Per the germline V gene, CDR1 is LNHDA and CDR2 is SQIVND (reference sequence). The CDR3 is made up of 15 amino acids.

As for this clone: Other DNA sequences from this sample encode an identical CDR3 as well. V and J are TRBV6-5 and TRBJ1-2; D remains ambiguous. The CDR3 length is 13 residues. Germline V lookup: CDR1 MNHEY, CDR2 SVGAGI. V was shortened by 6 bases and J by 1 base, with 9 bases between the two germline ends. In DNA, the CDR3 is TGTGCCAGCAGCGCCGGGAGTAACTATGGCTACACCTTC. As protein: CASSAGSNYGYTF.

This rearrangement joins TRBV11-2 to TRBJ2-7, with a possible D match to TRBD1 (6 bases). The CDR3 is made up of 15 amino acids. CDR1 and CDR2 from the germline V gene are SGHAT and FQNNGV. With 1 base removed from V and 4 bases from J, the gap between germline ends came to 14 bases. CDR3 DNA: TGTGCCAGCAGCTTAGCCTACGGGACAAGTTACGAGCAGTACTTC. As protein: CASSLAYGTSYEQYF.

For this clone: The same CDR3 can be traced to other DNA sequences in this sample. V usage is TRBV19 and J usage is TRBJ1-1; 8 bases fit TRBD1. The length of the CDR3 is 13 residues. The V gene end was trimmed by 4 bases and the J gene end by 4 bases; junction bases not matched to a gene: 2. CDR1 and CDR2 (germline): LNHDA, SQIVND (reference sequence). This chain's CDR3 is CASSSDRGTEAFF. The CDR3 DNA reads as TGTGCCAGTAGTAGCGACAGGGGCACTGAAGCTTTCTTT.

The chain couples TRBV6-5 to TRBJ2-1; 7 positions match TRBD1. Germline V CDR1 and CDR2: MNHEY, SVGAGI. There are 13 residues in the CDR3. V shed 6 bases, J shed 6 bases, and the junction held 5 bases outside the gene matches. CDR3 loop: CASRPGQVNEQFF. The CDR3 nucleotides read TGTGCCAGCAGACCCGGACAGGTCAATGAGCAGTTCTTC.

This clone has just one count. The J gene is TRBJ2-1, the V gene TRBV7-9; no reliable D call. The CDR3 is 16 residues long. CDR1 is SEHNR, CDR2 FQNEAQ, per germline (reference sequence). Trimming shortened V by 2 bases and J by 9 bases, and 20 bases separated the two germline ends. This CDR3 reads CASSLQPRLVVGEQFF. CDR3 in DNA: TGTGCCAGCAGCTTACAGCCTAGGCTAGTCGTTGGTGAGCAGTTCTTC.

There are a few counts of this clone. The chain couples TRBV5-1 to TRBJ2-1; D unresolved. V gave up 4 bases and J gave up 5 bases, with 19 bases separating them. The CDR3 loop spans 16 amino acids. Germline CDR1 SGHRS, CDR2 YFSETQ. The CDR3 sequence: CASSPGVGYPHNEQFF. CDR3 bases: TGCGCCAGCAGCCCTGGAGTGGGTTACCCCCACAATGAGCAGTTCTTC.

In this sample, this clone turned up a few times. This chain connects TRBV19 to TRBJ2-2, with a tentative D call TRBD1 (5 bases). V gave up 10 bases and J gave up 0 bases, with 24 bases separating them. Germline lookup yields CDR1 LNHDA and CDR2 SQIVND (reference sequence). The CDR3 sequence is 18 residues long. This CDR3 is CATKQGLGLTTNTGELFF. Written as DNA, the CDR3 is TGTGCCACGAAGCAGGGCCTCGGGTTAACCACGAACACCGGGGAGCTGTTTTTT.

The chain has TRBV11-2 and TRBJ2-2; 9 positions match TRBD1. This CDR3 has 17 residues. CDR1 and CDR2 (germline): SGHAT, FQNNGV. V shed 2 bases, J shed 5 bases, and the junction held 9 bases outside the gene matches. CDR3 bases: TGTGCCAGCAGCTTATCCCCGGGACAGGGATTAACCGGGGAGCTGTTTTTT. Its translation is CASSLSPGQGLTGELFF.

The V gene is TRBV3-1 (or the pseudogene TRBV3-2), the J gene TRBJ2-7; 7 bases align to TRBD1. V gave up 1 base and J gave up 5 bases; unmatched junction bases: 5. CDR1 and CDR2 from the germline V gene are LGHDT and YNNKEL (reference sequence). This CDR3 is 14 amino acids long. The CDR3 nucleotides are TGTGCCAGCAGCCAAGGAGAGGGGGCAGACGAGCAGTACTTC. Protein: CASSQGEGADEQYF.

V is TRBV2 and J is TRBJ1-2; a weak D match, TRBD1 (5 bases). The CDR3 contains 16 residues. Germline V gene data show CDR1 as SNHLY and CDR2 as FYNNEI. V was clipped by 7 bases and J by 8 bases, with 26 bases between them. CDR3 DNA sequence: TGTGCCAGCATGACCCCCCAGGCTGCCCGCGGGGGGGGCTACACCTTC. This gives the protein CASMTPQAARGGGYTF.

In its sample, this clone was seen once. V and J are TRBV4-1 and TRBJ1-2, with D hard to call. The V gene's germline CDR1 is MGHRA and CDR2 YSYEKL. V gave up 0 bases and J gave up 7 bases, with 9 bases separating them. This CDR3 has 13 residues. The CDR3 bases are TGCGCCAGCAGCCAAGATCGGGGTACTGGCTACACCTTC. This sequence encodes CASSQDRGTGYTF.

The V call is TRBV7-6, the J call TRBJ2-1; 7 bases line up with TRBD2. The CDR3 spans 19 residues. Per the germline V gene, CDR1 is SGHVS and CDR2 is FNYEAQ. Losses at the gene ends were 2 bases for V and 4 bases for J; bases not matched to a gene: 17. CDR3 residues: CASSLSLRKAGREYNEQFF. CDR3 bases: TGTGCCAGCAGCTTAAGCCTCAGAAAAGCGGGACGGGAATACAATGAGCAGTTCTTC.

There are a few counts of this clone. V is TRBV30 and J is TRBJ2-2; a possible D gene is TRBD2 (5 bases). This CDR3 has 12 amino acids. Germline V gene lookup returns CDR1 GTSNPN and CDR2 SVGIG (reference sequence). Trimming cost V 3 bases and J 6 bases, with 8 bases left between them. CDR3 nucleotides: TGTGCCTGGAGCGGGGAAGCCGGGGAGCTGTTTTTT. It yields the protein CAWSGEAGELFF.

The chain has TRBV28 and TRBJ2-2, with TRBD2 matching over 7 bases. CDR3 length: 15 residues. In germline, CDR1 is MDHEN, CDR2 SYDVKM. The J segment lost 5 bases and the V segment lost 7 bases, leaving 10 bases of the junction unmatched. CDR3 DNA: TGTGCCAGCACCTGGGGAGGGAGGGATACCGGGGAGCTGTTTTTT. Its protein is CASTWGGRDTGELFF.

The chain uses TRBV5-1 and TRBJ2-1; 9 nucleotides align to TRBD2. V lost 2 bases and J lost 1; bases outside the gene matches: 4. This CDR3 contains 16 residues. The germline CDR1 and CDR2 sequences are SGHRS and YFSETQ. CDR3 protein: CASSFSLAGSYNEQFF. In DNA form, the CDR3 reads TGCGCCAGCAGCTTTTCTCTAGCGGGGTCCTACAATGAGCAGTTCTTC. Using reference TRBV5-1 and TRBJ2-1 for the parts outside the CDR3, the full variable domain is KAGVTQTPRYLIKTRGQQVTLSCSPISGHRSVSWYQQTPGQGLQFLFEYFSETQRNKGNFPGRFSGRQFSNSRSEMNVSTLELGDSALYLCASSFSLAGSYNEQFFGPGTRLTVL.